This TCR beta chain was identified in a study of technical replicates of blood from several donors. Trimming removed 3 bases from V and 1 base from J, with 9 bases in between. Germline V gene lookup returns CDR1 PRHDT and CDR2 FYEKMQ (reference sequence). The CDR3 has 14 amino acids. TCRdb's copy holds only in-frame clones and misses some; the assay was immunoSEQ multiplex PCR. The table includes tens of thousands of clones, 85% to 95% detected once. This chain joins TRBV13 and TRBJ1-1, with D possibly matching TRBD1 (5 bases). What was sequenced was T cells isolated from PBMCs. The receptor's source is a human donor in good health. The CDR3 protein is CASSFPGENTEAFF. CDR3 nucleotides: TGTGCCAGCAGCTTCCCGGGGGAGAACACTGAAGCTTTCTTT.